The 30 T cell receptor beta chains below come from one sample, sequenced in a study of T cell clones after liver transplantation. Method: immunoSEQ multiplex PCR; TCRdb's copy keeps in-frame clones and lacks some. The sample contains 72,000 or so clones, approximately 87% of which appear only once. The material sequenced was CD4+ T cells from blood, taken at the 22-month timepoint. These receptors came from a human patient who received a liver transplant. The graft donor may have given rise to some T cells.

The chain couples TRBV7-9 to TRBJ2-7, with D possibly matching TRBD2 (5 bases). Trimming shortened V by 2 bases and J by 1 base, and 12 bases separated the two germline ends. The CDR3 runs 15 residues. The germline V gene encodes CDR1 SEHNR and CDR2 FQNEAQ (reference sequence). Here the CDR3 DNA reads TGTGCCAGCAGCTTATCCGGAGGACGGTCCTACGAGCAGTACTTC. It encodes CASSLSGGRSYEQYF.

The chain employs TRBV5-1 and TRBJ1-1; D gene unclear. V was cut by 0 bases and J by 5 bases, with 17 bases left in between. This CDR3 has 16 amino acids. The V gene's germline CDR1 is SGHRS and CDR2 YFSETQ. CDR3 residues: CASSLDPGTPGTEAFF. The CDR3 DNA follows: TGCGCCAGCAGCTTGGATCCGGGAACGCCGGGGACTGAAGCTTTCTTT. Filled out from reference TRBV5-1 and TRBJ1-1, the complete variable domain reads KAGVTQTPRYLIKTRGQQVTLSCSPISGHRSVSWYQQTPGQGLQFLFEYFSETQRNKGNFPGRFSGRQFSNSRSEMNVSTLELGDSALYLCASSLDPGTPGTEAFFGQGTRLTVV.

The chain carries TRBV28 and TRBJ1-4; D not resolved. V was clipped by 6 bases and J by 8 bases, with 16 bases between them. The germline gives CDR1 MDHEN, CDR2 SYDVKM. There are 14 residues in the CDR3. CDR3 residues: CASSLGEEGEKLFF. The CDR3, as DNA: TGTGCCAGCAGCCTCGGGGAGGAAGGGGAAAAACTGTTTTTT.

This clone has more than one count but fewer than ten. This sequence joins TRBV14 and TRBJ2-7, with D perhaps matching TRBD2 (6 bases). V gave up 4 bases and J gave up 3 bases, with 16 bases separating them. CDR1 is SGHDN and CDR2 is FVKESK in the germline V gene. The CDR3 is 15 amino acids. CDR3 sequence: CASSPLAGIFYEQYF. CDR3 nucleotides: TGTGCCAGCAGCCCCCTCGCGGGGATATTCTACGAGCAGTACTTC. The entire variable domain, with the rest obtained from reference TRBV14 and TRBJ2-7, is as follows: EAGVTQFPSHSVIEKGQTVTLRCDPISGHDNLYWYRRVMGKEIKFLLHFVKESKQDESGMPNNRFLAERTGGTYSTLKVQPAELEDSGVYFCASSPLAGIFYEQYFGPGTRLTVT.

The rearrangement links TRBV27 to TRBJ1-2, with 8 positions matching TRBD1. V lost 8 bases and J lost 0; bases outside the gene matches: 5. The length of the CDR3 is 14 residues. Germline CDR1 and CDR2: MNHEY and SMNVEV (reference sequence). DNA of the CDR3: TGTGCCAGCGCAGGGACAGGAGCTAACTATGGCTACACCTTC. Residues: CASAGTGANYGYTF.

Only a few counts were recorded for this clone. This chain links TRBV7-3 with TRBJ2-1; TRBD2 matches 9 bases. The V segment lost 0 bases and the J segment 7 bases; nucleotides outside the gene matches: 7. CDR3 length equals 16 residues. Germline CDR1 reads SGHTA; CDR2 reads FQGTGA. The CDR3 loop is CASSLTVAGGKNEQFF. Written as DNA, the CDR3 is TGTGCCAGCAGCTTAACTGTGGCGGGAGGGAAAAATGAGCAGTTCTTC.

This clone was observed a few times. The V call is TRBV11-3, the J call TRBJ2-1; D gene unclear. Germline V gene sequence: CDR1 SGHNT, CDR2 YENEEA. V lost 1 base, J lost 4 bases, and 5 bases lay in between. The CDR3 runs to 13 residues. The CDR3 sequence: CASSLGGYNEQFF. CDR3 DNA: TGTGCCAGCAGCTTAGGGGGATACAATGAGCAGTTCTTC.

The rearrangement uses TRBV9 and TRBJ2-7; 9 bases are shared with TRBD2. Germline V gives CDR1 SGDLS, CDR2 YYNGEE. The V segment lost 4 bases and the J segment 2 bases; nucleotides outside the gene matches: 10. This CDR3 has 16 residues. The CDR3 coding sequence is TGTGCCAGCAGCAGAGGGGAAGCGGGGGGTACCTACGAGCAGTACTTC. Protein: CASSRGEAGGTYEQYF.

The CDR3 region is CASSLFGGGGNEQFF. The CDR3 DNA sequence: TGTGCCAGCAGCTTGTTCGGCGGGGGGGGTAATGAGCAGTTCTTC. The chain links TRBV7-2 to TRBJ2-1, with TRBD2 identical over 9 bases. J gave up 7 bases and V 3 bases, and 7 bases lay outside the gene matches. The CDR3 is 15 amino acids. The germline V gene has CDR1 SGHTA and CDR2 FQGNSA.

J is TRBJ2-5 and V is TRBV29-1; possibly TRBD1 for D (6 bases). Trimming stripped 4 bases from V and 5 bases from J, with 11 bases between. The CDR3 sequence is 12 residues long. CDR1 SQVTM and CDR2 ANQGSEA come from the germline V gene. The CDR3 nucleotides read TGCAGCGTTGTGGGGGCGAAGGAGACCCAGTACTTC. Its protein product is CSVVGAKETQYF.

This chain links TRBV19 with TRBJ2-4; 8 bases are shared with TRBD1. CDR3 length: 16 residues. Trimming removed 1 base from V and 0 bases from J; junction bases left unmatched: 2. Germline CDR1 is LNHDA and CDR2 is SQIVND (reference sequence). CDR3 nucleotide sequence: TGTGCCAGTAGTATAGTCCAGGGGGCAGCCAAAAACATTCAGTACTTC. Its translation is CASSIVQGAAKNIQYF.

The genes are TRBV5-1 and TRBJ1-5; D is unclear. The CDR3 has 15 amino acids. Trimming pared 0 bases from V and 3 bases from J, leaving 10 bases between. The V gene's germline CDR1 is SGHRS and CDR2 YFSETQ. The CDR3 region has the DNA TGCGCCAGCAGCTTGGGTGGTGGGGACAATCAGCCCCAGCATTTT. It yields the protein CASSLGGGDNQPQHF.

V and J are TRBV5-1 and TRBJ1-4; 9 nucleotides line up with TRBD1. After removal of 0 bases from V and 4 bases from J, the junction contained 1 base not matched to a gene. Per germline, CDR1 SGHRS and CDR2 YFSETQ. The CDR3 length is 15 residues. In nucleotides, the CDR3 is TGCGCCAGCAGCTTGGAGACAGGGGGTAATGAAAAACTGTTTTTT. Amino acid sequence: CASSLETGGNEKLFF.

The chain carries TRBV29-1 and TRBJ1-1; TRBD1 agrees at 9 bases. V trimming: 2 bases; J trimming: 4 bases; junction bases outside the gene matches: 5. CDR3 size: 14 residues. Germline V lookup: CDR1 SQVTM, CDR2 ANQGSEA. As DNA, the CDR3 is TGCAGCGTTGAACTGACAGGGGGTAGCACTGAAGCTTTCTTT. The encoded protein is CSVELTGGSTEAFF.

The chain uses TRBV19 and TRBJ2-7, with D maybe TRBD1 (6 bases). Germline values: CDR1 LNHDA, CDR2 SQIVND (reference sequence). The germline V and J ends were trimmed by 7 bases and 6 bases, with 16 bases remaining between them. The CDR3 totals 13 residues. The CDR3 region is CASTTGYGGEQYF. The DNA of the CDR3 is TGTGCCAGTACTACAGGGTACGGCGGCGAGCAGTACTTC. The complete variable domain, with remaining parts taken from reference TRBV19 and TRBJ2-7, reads DGGITQSPKYLFRKEGQNVTLSCEQNLNHDAMYWYRQDPGQGLRLIYYSQIVNDFQKGDIAEGYSVSREKKESFPLTVTSAQKNPTAFYLCASTTGYGGEQYFGPGTRLTVT.

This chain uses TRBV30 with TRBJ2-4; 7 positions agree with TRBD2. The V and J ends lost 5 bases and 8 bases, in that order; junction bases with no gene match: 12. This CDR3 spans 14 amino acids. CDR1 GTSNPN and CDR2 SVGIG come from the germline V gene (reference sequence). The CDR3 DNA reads TGTGCCTGGGATGGGGGAGGGATGACAGACATTCAGTACTTC. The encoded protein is CAWDGGGMTDIQYF.

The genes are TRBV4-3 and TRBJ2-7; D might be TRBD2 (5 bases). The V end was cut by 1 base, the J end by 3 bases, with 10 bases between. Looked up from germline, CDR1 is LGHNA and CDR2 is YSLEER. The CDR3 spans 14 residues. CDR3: CASSQAPGIYEQYF. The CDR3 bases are TGCGCCAGCAGCCAAGCCCCGGGGATCTACGAGCAGTACTTC.

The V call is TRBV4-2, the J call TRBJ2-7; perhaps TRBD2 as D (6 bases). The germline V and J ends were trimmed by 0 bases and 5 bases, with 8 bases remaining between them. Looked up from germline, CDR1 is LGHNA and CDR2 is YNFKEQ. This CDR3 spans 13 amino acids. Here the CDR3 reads CASSQDGRNEQYF. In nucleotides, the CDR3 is TGTGCCAGCAGCCAAGATGGGAGGAACGAGCAGTACTTC.

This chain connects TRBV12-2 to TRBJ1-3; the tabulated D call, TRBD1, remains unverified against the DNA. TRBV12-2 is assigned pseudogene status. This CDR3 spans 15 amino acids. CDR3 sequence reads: CASRPSTGAEPPIYF. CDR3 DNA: TGTGCAAGTCGCCCCTCGACAGGGGCCGAACCCCCCATATATTTT.

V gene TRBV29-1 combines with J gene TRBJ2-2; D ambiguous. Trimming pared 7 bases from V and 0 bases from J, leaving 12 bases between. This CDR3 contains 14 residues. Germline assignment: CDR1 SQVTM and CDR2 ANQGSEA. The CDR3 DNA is TGCAGCGCCCCCGACCGATCGAACACCGGGGAGCTGTTTTTT. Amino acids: CSAPDRSNTGELFF.

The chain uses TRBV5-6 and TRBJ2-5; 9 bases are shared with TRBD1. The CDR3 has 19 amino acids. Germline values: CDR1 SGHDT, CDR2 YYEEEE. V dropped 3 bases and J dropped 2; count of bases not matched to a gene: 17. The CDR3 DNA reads TGTGCCAGCAGCTGGGGACAGGGTTCGCTCCCCCCCGGGCAAGAGACCCAGTACTTC. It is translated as CASSWGQGSLPPGQETQYF.

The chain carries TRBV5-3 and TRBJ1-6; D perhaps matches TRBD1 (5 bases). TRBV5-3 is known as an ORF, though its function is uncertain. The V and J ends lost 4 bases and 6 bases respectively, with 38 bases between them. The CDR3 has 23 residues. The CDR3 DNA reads TGTGCCAGAAGCGGGCGACCGCCCGGGGACCGGGATCTACCCTGCCTGAGTAATTCACCCCTCCACTTT. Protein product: CARSGRPPGDRDLPCLSNSPLHF.

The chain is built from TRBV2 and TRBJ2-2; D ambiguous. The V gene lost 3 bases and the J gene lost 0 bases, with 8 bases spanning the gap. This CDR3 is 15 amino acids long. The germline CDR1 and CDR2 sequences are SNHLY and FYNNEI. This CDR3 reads CASSDATPNTGELFF. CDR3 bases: TGTGCCAGCAGTGACGCCACCCCGAACACCGGGGAGCTGTTTTTT.

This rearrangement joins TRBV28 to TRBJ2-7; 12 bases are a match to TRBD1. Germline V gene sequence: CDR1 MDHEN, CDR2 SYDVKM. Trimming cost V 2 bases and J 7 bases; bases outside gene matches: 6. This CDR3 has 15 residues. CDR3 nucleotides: TGTGCCAGCAGTTTACCGGGACAGGGGGCCGGGGAGCAGTACTTC. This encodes CASSLPGQGAGEQYF.

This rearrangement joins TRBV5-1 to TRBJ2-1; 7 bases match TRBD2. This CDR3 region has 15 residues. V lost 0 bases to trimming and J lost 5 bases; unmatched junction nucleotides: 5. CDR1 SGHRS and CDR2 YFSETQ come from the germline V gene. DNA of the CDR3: TGCGCCAGCAGCTTGGTACCTAGCGGCCACAATGAGCAGTTCTTC. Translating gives CASSLVPSGHNEQFF. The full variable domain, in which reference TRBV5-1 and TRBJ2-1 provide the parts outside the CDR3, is KAGVTQTPRYLIKTRGQQVTLSCSPISGHRSVSWYQQTPGQGLQFLFEYFSETQRNKGNFPGRFSGRQFSNSRSEMNVSTLELGDSALYLCASSLVPSGHNEQFFGPGTRLTVL.

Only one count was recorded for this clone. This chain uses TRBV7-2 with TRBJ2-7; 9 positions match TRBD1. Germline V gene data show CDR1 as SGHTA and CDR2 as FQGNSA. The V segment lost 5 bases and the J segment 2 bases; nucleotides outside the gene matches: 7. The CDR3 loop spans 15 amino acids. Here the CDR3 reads CASSLTGTGPYEQYF. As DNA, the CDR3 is TGTGCCAGCAGCCTGACCGGGACAGGGCCCTACGAGCAGTACTTC.

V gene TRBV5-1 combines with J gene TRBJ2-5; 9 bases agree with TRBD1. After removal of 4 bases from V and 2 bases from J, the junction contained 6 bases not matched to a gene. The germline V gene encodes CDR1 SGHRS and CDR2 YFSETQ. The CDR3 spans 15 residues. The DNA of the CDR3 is TGCGCCAGCAGCGAAGGGACAGGGAGGCAAGAGACCCAGTACTTC. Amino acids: CASSEGTGRQETQYF.

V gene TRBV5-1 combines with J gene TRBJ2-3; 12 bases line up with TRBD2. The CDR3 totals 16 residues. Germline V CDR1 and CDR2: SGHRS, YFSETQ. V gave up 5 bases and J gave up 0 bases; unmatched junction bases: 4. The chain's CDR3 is CASSSGLAGSTDTQYF. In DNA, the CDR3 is TGCGCCAGCAGTTCCGGACTAGCGGGAAGCACAGATACGCAGTATTTT.

The CDR3 sequence: CASSLPGSGNTIYF. The CDR3 region has the DNA TGTGCCAGCAGTCTTCCGGGCTCTGGAAACACCATATATTTT. This sequence joins TRBV28 and TRBJ1-3; no firm D call. The CDR3 runs 14 residues. V was cut by 5 bases and J by 0 bases, with 8 bases left in between. CDR1 is MDHEN and CDR2 is SYDVKM in the germline V gene.

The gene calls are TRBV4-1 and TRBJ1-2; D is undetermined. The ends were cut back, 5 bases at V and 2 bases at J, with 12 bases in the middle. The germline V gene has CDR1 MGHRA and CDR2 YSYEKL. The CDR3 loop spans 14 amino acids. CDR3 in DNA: TGCGCCAGCAGCGATCGGAGGCGGAACTATGGCTACACCTTC. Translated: CASSDRRRNYGYTF.